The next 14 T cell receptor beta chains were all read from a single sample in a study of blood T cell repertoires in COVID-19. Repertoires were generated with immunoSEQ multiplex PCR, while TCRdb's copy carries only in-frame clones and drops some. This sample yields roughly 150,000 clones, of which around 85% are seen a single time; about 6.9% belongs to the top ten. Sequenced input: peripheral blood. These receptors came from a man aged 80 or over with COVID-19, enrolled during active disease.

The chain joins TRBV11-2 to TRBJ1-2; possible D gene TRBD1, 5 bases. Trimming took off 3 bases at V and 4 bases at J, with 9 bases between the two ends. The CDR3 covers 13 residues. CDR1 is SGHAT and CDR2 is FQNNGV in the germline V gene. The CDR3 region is CASSFQGSYGYTF. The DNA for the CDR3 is TGTGCCAGCAGCTTCCAGGGTAGCTATGGCTACACCTTC.

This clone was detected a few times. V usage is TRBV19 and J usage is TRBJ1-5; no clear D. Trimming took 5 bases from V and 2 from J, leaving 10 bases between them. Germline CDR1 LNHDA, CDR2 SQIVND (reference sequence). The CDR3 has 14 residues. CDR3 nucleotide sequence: TGTGCCAGTAGTCCCCGGGGAGGCAATCAGCCCCAGCATTTT. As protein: CASSPRGGNQPQHF.

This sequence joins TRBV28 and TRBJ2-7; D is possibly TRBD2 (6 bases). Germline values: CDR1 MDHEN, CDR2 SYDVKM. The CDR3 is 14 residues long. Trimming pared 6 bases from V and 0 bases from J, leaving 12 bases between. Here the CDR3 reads CASRPGGTSYEQYF. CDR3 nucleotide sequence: TGTGCCAGCAGACCTGGGGGGACCTCCTACGAGCAGTACTTC.

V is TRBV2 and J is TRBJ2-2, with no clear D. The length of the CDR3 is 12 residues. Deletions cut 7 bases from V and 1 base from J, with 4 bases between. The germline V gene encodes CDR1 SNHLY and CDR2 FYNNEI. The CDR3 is CASNGNTGELFF. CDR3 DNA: TGTGCCAGCAACGGGAACACCGGGGAGCTGTTTTTT.

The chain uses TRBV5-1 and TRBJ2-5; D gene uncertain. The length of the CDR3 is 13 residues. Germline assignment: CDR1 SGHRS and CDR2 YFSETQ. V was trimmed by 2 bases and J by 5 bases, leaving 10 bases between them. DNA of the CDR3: TGCGCCAGCAGCTTCCGAAGTCGGGAGACCCAGTACTTC. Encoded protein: CASSFRSRETQYF.

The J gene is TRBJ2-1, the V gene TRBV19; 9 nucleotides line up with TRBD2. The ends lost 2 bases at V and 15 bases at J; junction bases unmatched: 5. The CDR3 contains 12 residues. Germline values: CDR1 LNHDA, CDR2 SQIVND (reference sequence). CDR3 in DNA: TGTGCCAGTAGTATATTAGCGGGGGCTCCGTTCTTC. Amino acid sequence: CASSILAGAPFF.

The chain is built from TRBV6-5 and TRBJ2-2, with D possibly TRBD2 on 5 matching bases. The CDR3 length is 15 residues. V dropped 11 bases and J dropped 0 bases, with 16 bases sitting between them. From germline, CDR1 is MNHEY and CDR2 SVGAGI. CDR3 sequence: CASTTRAANTGELFF. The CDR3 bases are TGTGCCTCTACCACGAGGGCAGCGAACACCGGGGAGCTGTTTTTT.

As DNA, the CDR3 is TGTGCCAGCAGTTACGGGGGGACAGGGAGGGCAGATACGCAGTATTTT. Translation: CASSYGGTGRADTQYF. The rearrangement joins TRBV6-5 to TRBJ2-3; 9 bases map to TRBD1. The CDR3 is 16 amino acids. Trimming removed 2 bases from V and 4 bases from J; junction bases left unmatched: 7. Germline CDR1 is MNHEY and CDR2 is SVGAGI.

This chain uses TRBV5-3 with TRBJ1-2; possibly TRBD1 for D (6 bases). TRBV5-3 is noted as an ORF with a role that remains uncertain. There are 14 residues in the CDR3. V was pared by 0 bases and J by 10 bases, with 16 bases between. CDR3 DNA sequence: TGTGCCAGAAGCTTGGAGGGGGAGGGCCCTCTCTACACCTTC. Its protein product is CARSLEGEGPLYTF.

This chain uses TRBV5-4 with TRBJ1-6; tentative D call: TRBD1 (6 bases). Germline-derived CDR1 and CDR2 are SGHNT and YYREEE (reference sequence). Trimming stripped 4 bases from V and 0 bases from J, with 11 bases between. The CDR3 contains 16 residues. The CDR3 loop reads CASSRQESSYNSPLHF. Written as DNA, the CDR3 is TGTGCCAGCAGCCGACAGGAGAGCTCCTATAATTCACCCCTCCACTTT. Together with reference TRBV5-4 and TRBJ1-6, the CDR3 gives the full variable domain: ETGVTQSPTHLIKTRGQQVTLRCSSQSGHNTVSWYQQALGQGPQFIFQYYREEENGRGNFPPRFSGLQFPNYSSELNVNALELDDSALYLCASSRQESSYNSPLHFGNGTRLTVT.

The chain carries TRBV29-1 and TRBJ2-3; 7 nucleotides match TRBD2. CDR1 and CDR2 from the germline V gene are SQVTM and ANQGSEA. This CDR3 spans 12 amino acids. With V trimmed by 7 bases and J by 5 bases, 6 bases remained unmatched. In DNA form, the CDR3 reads TGCAGCGCGGGACTACCCGAAGATACGCAGTATTTT. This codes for CSAGLPEDTQYF.

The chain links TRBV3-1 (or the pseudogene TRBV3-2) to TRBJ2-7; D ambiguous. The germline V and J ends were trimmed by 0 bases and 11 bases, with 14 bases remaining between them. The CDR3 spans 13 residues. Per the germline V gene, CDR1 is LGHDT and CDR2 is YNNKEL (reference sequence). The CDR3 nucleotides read TGTGCCAGCAGCCAAGATCTGAGTGGGCGAGAGTACTTC. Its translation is CASSQDLSGREYF.

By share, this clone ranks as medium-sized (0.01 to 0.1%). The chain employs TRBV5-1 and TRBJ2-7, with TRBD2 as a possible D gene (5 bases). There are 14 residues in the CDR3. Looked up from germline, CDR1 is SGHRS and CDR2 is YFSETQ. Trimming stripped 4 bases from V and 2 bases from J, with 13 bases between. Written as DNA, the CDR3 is TGCGCCAGCAGCAAAAGAGCGGCAACCTACGAGCAGTACTTC. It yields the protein CASSKRAATYEQYF. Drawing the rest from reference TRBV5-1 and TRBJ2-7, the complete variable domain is KAGVTQTPRYLIKTRGQQVTLSCSPISGHRSVSWYQQTPGQGLQFLFEYFSETQRNKGNFPGRFSGRQFSNSRSEMNVSTLELGDSALYLCASSKRAATYEQYFGPGTRLTVT.

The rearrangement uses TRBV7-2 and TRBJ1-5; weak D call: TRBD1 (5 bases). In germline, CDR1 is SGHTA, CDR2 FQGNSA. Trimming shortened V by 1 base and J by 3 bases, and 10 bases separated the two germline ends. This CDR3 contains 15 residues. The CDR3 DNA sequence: TGTGCCAGCAGCTTAGAGCAGGGTGACAATCAGCCCCAGCATTTT. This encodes CASSLEQGDNQPQHF.